The entry that follows covers one TCR beta chain sequence. The data are from a study of blood T cell repertoires in COVID-19. On the study more broadly: The United States, Italy and Spain provided the acute and convalescent COVID-19 samples. Sources were T cells, B-cell-depleted T cells, or PBMCs; the material itself was cDNA or gDNA.

In the original analysis: Reference gene primer amplification in the assay estimated nucleated cell counts. Here immunoSEQ multiplex PCR was the method, and the copy in TCRdb shows in-frame clones only, minus some. V and J calls and clone size are those listed in that table; D and trimming were worked out from the DNA. The sample includes about 130,000 clones, 70% to 90% of them seen just once. What was sequenced was peripheral blood. This receptor was obtained from a woman in her forties or fifties who had recovered from COVID-19.

The CDR3 DNA reads as TGTGCCAGCAGCTTAGGGGCCACCTACAATGAGCAGTTCTTC. Translating it yields CASSLGATYNEQFF. V usage is TRBV7-9 and J usage is TRBJ2-1; D is unresolved. CDR1 is SEHNR, CDR2 FQNEAQ, per germline (reference sequence). Trimming left V 1 base short and J 2 bases short, with 6 bases between. The CDR3 covers 14 residues.